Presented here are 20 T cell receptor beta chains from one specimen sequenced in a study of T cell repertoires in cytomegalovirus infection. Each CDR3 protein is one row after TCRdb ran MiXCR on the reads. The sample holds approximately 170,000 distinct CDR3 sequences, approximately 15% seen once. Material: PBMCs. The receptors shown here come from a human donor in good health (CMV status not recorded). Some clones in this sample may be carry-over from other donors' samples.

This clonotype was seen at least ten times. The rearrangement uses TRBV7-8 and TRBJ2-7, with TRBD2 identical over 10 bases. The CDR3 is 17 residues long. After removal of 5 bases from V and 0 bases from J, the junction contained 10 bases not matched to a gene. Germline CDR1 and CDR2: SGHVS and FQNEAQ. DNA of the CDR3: TGTGCCAGCAGCCTGGCCTTAGCGGGGGGTACCTCCTACGAGCAGTACTTC. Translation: CASSLALAGGTSYEQYF.

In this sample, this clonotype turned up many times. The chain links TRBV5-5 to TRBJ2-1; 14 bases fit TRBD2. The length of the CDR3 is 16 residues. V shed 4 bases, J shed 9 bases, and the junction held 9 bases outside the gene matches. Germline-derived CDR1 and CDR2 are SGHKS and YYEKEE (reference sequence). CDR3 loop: CASSTGGTSGRFEQFF. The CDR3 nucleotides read TGTGCCAGCAGCACCGGGGGGACTAGCGGGAGATTTGAGCAGTTCTTC.

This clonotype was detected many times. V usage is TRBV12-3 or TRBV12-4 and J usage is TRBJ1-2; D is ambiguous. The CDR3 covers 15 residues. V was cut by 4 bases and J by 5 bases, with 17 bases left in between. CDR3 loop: CASSSRQVPHYGYTF. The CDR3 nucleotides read TGTGCCAGCAGTTCCCGACAAGTCCCCCATTATGGCTACACCTTC.

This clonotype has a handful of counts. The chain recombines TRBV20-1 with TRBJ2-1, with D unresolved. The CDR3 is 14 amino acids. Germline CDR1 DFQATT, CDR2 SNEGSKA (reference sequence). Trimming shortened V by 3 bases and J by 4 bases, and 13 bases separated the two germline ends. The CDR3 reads CSARDPQVYNEQFF. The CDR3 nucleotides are TGCAGTGCTAGGGATCCCCAGGTGTACAATGAGCAGTTCTTC.

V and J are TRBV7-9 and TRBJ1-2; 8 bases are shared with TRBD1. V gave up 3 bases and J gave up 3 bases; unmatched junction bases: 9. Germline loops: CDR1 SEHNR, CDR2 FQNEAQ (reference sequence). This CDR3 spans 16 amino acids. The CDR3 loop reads CASSFLRGQNDYGYTF. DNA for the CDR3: TGTGCCAGCAGCTTTCTCAGGGGGCAAAATGACTATGGCTACACCTTC.

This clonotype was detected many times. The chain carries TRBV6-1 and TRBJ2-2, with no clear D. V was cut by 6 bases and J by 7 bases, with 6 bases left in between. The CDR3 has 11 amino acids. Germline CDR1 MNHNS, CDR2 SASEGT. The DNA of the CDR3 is TGTGCCAGCAGGTGGTACGGGGAGCTGTTTTTT. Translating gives CASRWYGELFF.

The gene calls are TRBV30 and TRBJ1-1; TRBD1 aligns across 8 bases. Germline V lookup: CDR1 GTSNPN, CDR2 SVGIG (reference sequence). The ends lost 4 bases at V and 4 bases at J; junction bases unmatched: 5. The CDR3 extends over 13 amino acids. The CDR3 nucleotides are TGTGCCTGGAATTTACAGGGGGTCACTGAAGCTTTCTTT. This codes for CAWNLQGVTEAFF. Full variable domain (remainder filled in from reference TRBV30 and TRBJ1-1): SQTIHQWPATLVQPVGSPLSLECTVEGTSNPNLYWYRQAAGRGLQLLFYSVGIGQISSEVPQNLSASRPQDRQFILSSKKLLLSDSGFYLCAWNLQGVTEAFFGQGTRLTVV.

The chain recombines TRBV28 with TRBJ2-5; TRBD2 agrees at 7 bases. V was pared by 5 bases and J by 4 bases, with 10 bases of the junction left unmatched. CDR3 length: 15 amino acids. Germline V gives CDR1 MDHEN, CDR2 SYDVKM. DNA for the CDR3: TGTGCCAGCAGTCTGGGAGGGCTGGGTCGAGAGACCCAGTACTTC. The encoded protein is CASSLGGLGRETQYF.

This chain's CDR3 is CAERQGPGTGELFF. CDR3 sequence (DNA): TGCGCCGAAAGACAGGGGCCGGGCACCGGGGAGCTGTTTTTT. The rearrangement links TRBV5-1 to TRBJ2-2; TRBD1 agrees at 8 bases. This CDR3 has 14 amino acids. Germline trimming cut 10 bases from V and 4 bases from J; bases unmatched to any gene: 9. Germline CDR1 reads SGHRS; CDR2 reads YFSETQ.

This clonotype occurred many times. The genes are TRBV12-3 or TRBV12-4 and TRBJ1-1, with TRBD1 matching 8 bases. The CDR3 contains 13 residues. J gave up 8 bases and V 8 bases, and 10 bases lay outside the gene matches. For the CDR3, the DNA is TGTGCCAGCGTGTTAGGGGACAGGCGAGAAGCTTTCTTT. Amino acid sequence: CASVLGDRREAFF.

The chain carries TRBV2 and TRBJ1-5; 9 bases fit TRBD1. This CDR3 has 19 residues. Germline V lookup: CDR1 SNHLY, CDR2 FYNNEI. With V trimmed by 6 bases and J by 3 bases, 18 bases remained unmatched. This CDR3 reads CASRGIGTGTQKINQPQHF. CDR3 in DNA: TGTGCCAGCAGGGGCATTGGGACAGGGACCCAGAAAATCAATCAGCCCCAGCATTTT. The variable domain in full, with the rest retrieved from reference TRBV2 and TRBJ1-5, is EPEVTQTPSHQVTQMGQEVILRCVPISNHLYFYWYRQILGQKVEFLVSFYNNEISEKSEIFDDQFSVERPDGSNFTLKIRSTKLEDSAMYFCASRGIGTGTQKINQPQHFGDGTRLSIL.

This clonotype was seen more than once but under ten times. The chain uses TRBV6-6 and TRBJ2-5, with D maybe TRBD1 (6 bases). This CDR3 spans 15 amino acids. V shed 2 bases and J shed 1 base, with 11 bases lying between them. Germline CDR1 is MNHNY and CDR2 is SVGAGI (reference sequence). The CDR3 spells CASSYPQGPQETQYF. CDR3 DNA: TGTGCCAGCAGTTACCCACAGGGTCCCCAAGAGACCCAGTACTTC.

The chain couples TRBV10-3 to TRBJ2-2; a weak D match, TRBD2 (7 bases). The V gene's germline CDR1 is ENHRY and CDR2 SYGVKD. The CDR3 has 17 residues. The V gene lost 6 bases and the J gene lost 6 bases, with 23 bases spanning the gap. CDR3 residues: CAISGGSLGRASGELFF. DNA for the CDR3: TGTGCCATCAGCGGGGGCTCCTTGGGGAGGGCCTCCGGGGAGCTGTTTTTT.

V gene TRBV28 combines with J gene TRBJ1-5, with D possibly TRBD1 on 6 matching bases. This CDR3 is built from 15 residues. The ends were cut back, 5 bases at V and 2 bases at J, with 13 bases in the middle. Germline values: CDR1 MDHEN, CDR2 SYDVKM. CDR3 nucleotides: TGTGCCAGCAGTATTACAGGGTTTGGCAATCAGCCCCAGCATTTT. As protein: CASSITGFGNQPQHF.

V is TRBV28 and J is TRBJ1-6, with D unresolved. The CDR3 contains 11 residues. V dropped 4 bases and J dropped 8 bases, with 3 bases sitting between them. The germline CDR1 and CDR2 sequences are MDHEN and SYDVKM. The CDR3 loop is CASSSHSPLHF. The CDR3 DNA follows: TGTGCCAGCAGTTCACATTCACCCCTCCACTTT.

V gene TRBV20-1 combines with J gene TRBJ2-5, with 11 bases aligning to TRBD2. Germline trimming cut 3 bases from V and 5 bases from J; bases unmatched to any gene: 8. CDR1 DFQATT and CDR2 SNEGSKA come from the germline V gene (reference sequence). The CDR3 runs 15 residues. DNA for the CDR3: TGCAGTGCTAGTTCCCTAGCGGGAGGAGGGGAGACCCAGTACTTC. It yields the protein CSASSLAGGGETQYF.

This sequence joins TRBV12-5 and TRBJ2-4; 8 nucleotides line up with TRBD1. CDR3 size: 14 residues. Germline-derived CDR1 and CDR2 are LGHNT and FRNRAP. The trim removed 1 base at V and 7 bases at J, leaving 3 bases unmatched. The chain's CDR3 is CASGLDRGANIQYF. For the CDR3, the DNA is TGTGCTAGTGGTTTGGACAGGGGGGCGAACATTCAGTACTTC.

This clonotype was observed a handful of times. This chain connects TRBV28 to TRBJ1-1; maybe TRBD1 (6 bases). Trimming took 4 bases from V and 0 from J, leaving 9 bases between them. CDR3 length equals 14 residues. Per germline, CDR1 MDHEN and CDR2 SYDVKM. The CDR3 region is CASSWAGVNTEAFF. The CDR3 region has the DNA TGTGCCAGCAGTTGGGCAGGGGTGAACACTGAAGCTTTCTTT.

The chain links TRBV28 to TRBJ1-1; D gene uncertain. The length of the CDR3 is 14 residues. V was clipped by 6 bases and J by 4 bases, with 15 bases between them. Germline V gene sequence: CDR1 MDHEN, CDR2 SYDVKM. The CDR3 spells CASSPPSPTTEAFF. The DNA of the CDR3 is TGTGCCAGCAGCCCCCCGAGCCCAACCACTGAAGCTTTCTTT.

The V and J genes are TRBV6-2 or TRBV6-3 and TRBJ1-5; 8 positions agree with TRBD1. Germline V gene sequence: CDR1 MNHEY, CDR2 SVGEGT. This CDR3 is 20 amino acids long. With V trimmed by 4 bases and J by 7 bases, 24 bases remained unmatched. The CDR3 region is CASSSIVLKAAGGFRQPQHF. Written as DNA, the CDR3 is TGTGCCAGCAGTTCAATTGTGCTTAAGGCGGCAGGGGGCTTCAGGCAGCCCCAGCATTTT.